The 24 T cell receptor beta chains given below trace back to one sample, sequenced in a study of T cells after yellow fever vaccination. One entry per CDR3 protein, called by TCRdb with MiXCR from the 5' RACE reads. The sample carries roughly 310,000 distinct CDR3 sequences, around 3.6% recorded once. The specimen comprised PBMCs, sampled on the day of the yellow fever booster vaccination. These TCRs come from a man between 18 and 35 years old who received the YFV17D yellow fever vaccine.

This clonotype was observed at least ten times. V gene TRBV15 combines with J gene TRBJ2-2; the D is unclear. CDR1 is LNHNV and CDR2 is YYDKDF in the germline V gene (reference sequence). Trimming stripped 6 bases from V and 1 base from J, with 6 bases between. The length of the CDR3 is 13 residues. The DNA for the CDR3 is TGTGCCACCAGAGACTTGAACACCGGGGAGCTGTTTTTT. Residues: CATRDLNTGELFF.

As DNA, the CDR3 is TGCAGTGCTTTCCCGGGGCGGTCGAACACTGAAGCTTTCTTT. It is translated as CSAFPGRSNTEAFF. J is TRBJ1-1 and V is TRBV20-1, with a tentative D call TRBD1 (5 bases). V was cut by 5 bases and J by 1 base, with 14 bases left in between. Germline loops: CDR1 DFQATT, CDR2 SNEGSKA (reference sequence). CDR3 length: 14 amino acids.

This clonotype was counted between two and nine times. The J gene is TRBJ1-2, the V gene TRBV21-1. TRBV21-1 is marked as a pseudogene. This CDR3 has 15 amino acids. Written as DNA, the CDR3 is TGTGCCAGCAGCAAAGAAGGTTCACTTAATTCCCGCTACACCTTC. This gives the protein CASSKEGSLNSRYTF.

This clonotype was seen many times. This chain connects TRBV6-2 or TRBV6-3 to TRBJ2-1; 9 bases agree with TRBD2. Germline V gene data show CDR1 as MNHEY and CDR2 as SVGEGT. J was trimmed by 15 bases and V by 5 bases; bases with no gene match: 8. This CDR3 is built from 12 residues. The CDR3 sequence: CASSPYAGGLFF. The CDR3 region has the DNA TGTGCCAGCAGTCCTTACGCGGGGGGGCTGTTCTTC.

Details on this clonotype: Compared with germline, one end of the junction differs, possibly owing to a read error. The gene calls are TRBV4-1 and TRBJ2-2; D possibly corresponds to TRBD2 (6 bases). Germline V CDR1 and CDR2: MGHRA, YSYEKL. The CDR3 spans 15 residues. CDR3: CTSSQRAGLTGELFF. DNA of the CDR3: TGCACCAGCAGCCAAAGGGCAGGACTAACCGGGGAGCTGTTTTTT.

This clonotype has a handful of counts. The chain has TRBV5-1 and TRBJ1-2; D is ambiguous. This CDR3 region has 14 residues. Germline CDR1 is SGHRS and CDR2 is YFSETQ. The V end lost 0 bases, the J end lost 4 bases, and 10 bases lay between the germline ends. CDR3 sequence: CASSLDSGLYGYTF. CDR3 coding DNA: TGCGCCAGCAGCTTGGATTCAGGCCTCTATGGCTACACCTTC. Variable domain in full (rest from reference TRBV5-1 and TRBJ1-2): KAGVTQTPRYLIKTRGQQVTLSCSPISGHRSVSWYQQTPGQGLQFLFEYFSETQRNKGNFPGRFSGRQFSNSRSEMNVSTLELGDSALYLCASSLDSGLYGYTFGSGTRLTVV.

In this sample, this clonotype turned up a few times. The chain couples TRBV19 to TRBJ1-1; D might be TRBD1 (5 bases). Trimming removed 3 bases from V and 6 bases from J, with 14 bases in between. The CDR3 runs 14 residues. Germline V lookup: CDR1 LNHDA, CDR2 SQIVND (reference sequence). The CDR3 sequence: CASSIVGRVAEAFF. The CDR3 nucleotides are TGTGCCAGTAGTATCGTCGGCAGGGTGGCTGAAGCTTTCTTT.

Ten or more counts support this clonotype. The gene calls are TRBV19 and TRBJ1-1, with TRBD1 matching 7 bases. The V segment lost 9 bases and the J segment 3 bases; nucleotides outside the gene matches: 7. The CDR3 sequence is 13 residues long. Germline values: CDR1 LNHDA, CDR2 SQIVND (reference sequence). The CDR3 sequence: CARSPTGHTEAFF. DNA of the CDR3: TGTGCCAGATCTCCGACAGGGCACACTGAAGCTTTCTTT. Using reference TRBV19 and TRBJ1-1 for the parts outside the CDR3, the full variable domain is DGGITQSPKYLFRKEGQNVTLSCEQNLNHDAMYWYRQDPGQGLRLIYYSQIVNDFQKGDIAEGYSVSREKKESFPLTVTSAQKNPTAFYLCARSPTGHTEAFFGQGTRLTVV.

This clonotype was recorded at least ten times. The rearrangement joins TRBV5-1 to TRBJ2-2; 7 bases match TRBD1. Germline CDR1 reads SGHRS; CDR2 reads YFSETQ. V was clipped by 0 bases and J by 1 base; unmatched bases: 0. The CDR3 length is 15 residues. The CDR3 region has the DNA TGCGCCAGCAGCTTGGACAGGGGGAACACCGGGGAGCTGTTTTTT. Its protein is CASSLDRGNTGELFF. The complete variable domain, with remaining parts taken from reference TRBV5-1 and TRBJ2-2, reads KAGVTQTPRYLIKTRGQQVTLSCSPISGHRSVSWYQQTPGQGLQFLFEYFSETQRNKGNFPGRFSGRQFSNSRSEMNVSTLELGDSALYLCASSLDRGNTGELFFGEGSRLTVL.

This clonotype occurred many times. The CDR3 DNA is TGTGCCAGCACCTCGGGACGGGGGGTTGCCTCAGATACGCAGTATTTT. It yields the protein CASTSGRGVASDTQYF. The chain employs TRBV7-9 and TRBJ2-3, with 7 bases fitting TRBD2. J lost 4 bases, V lost 7 bases, and 14 bases had no gene match. CDR1 and CDR2 from the germline V gene are SEHNR and FQNEAQ (reference sequence). The CDR3 contains 16 residues.

This clonotype was counted only a few times. V and J are TRBV24-1 and TRBJ2-1, with D unclear. Trimming removed 7 bases from V and 6 bases from J, with 9 bases in between. Germline V gives CDR1 KGHDR, CDR2 SFDVKD. The CDR3 has 12 amino acids. CDR3 loop: CATSDGVNEQFF. In DNA, the CDR3 is TGTGCCACCAGCGATGGGGTCAATGAGCAGTTCTTC.

This sequence joins TRBV20-1 and TRBJ1-2; D unresolved. CDR3 size: 13 residues. Germline-derived CDR1 and CDR2 are DFQATT and SNEGSKA (reference sequence). The germline V and J ends were trimmed by 1 base and 0 bases, with 6 bases remaining between them. CDR3 in DNA: TGCAGTGCTAGAGGGACCTCTAACTATGGCTACACCTTC. Amino acid sequence: CSARGTSNYGYTF.

The sample holds many counts of this clonotype. The chain combines TRBV7-9 with TRBJ2-5; D may be TRBD1 (5 bases). The CDR3 runs to 15 residues. V was shortened by 5 bases and J by 5 bases, with 18 bases between the two germline ends. CDR1 SEHNR and CDR2 FQNEAQ come from the germline V gene (reference sequence). The CDR3 DNA reads TGTGCCAGCAGCCATAATGGGGCGGTCGGTGAGACCCAGTACTTC. Residues: CASSHNGAVGETQYF.

The chain has TRBV5-1 and TRBJ1-3, with D hard to call. The CDR3 is 14 residues long. Trimming pared 0 bases from V and 0 bases from J, leaving 4 bases between. CDR1 SGHRS and CDR2 YFSETQ come from the germline V gene. CDR3 coding DNA: TGCGCCAGCAGCTTGGACAACTCTGGAAACACCATATATTTT. The encoded protein is CASSLDNSGNTIYF.

This clonotype was counted only a few times. The chain is built from TRBV28 and TRBJ2-7; maybe TRBD1 (6 bases). Deletions cut 4 bases from V and 2 bases from J, with 12 bases between. Germline loops: CDR1 MDHEN, CDR2 SYDVKM. The CDR3 length is 14 residues. The DNA for the CDR3 is TGTGCCAGCAGTTCACCCCGGGACACCTACGAGCAGTACTTC. Its protein is CASSSPRDTYEQYF.

This clonotype was found many times. The chain carries TRBV11-2 and TRBJ2-5, with 13 bases aligning to TRBD2. Trimming removed 4 bases from V and 6 bases from J; junction bases left unmatched: 2. Germline V lookup: CDR1 SGHAT, CDR2 FQNNGV. The CDR3 has 14 amino acids. The CDR3 coding sequence is TGTGCCAGCAGCTCGGGACTAGCGGGGAAGACCCAGTACTTC. Translation gives CASSSGLAGKTQYF.

This clonotype was seen a few times. This chain uses TRBV20-1 with TRBJ1-5, with D unresolved. This CDR3 is built from 13 residues. V was clipped by 5 bases and J by 9 bases, with 17 bases between them. Germline values: CDR1 DFQATT, CDR2 SNEGSKA (reference sequence). CDR3 DNA sequence: TGCAGTGCTGCGGGTAGCGGTCGAGGGCCCCAGCATTTT. As protein: CSAAGSGRGPQHF.

This clonotype appeared a few times. The V gene is TRBV9, the J gene TRBJ2-5; TRBD2 agrees at 8 bases. J was trimmed by 1 base and V by 4 bases; bases with no gene match: 9. Germline V lookup: CDR1 SGDLS, CDR2 YYNGEE. The CDR3 loop spans 16 amino acids. The CDR3 spells CASSSSVAGSQETQYF. For the CDR3, the DNA is TGTGCCAGCAGCTCCTCGGTAGCGGGGAGCCAAGAGACCCAGTACTTC.

The V gene is TRBV19, the J gene TRBJ1-1, with D unclear. The CDR3 has 12 residues. V dropped 3 bases and J dropped 8 bases, with 10 bases sitting between them. Germline CDR1 LNHDA, CDR2 SQIVND (reference sequence). The CDR3 sequence is CASSIGSVEAFF. The CDR3 nucleotides read TGTGCCAGTAGTATTGGGTCGGTGGAAGCTTTCTTT.

This clonotype was counted a few times. J is TRBJ1-3 and V is TRBV29-1, with no clear D. Germline CDR1 is SQVTM and CDR2 is ANQGSEA. The CDR3 extends over 14 amino acids. CDR3 DNA: TGCAGTGTCCGTTACCTTGTTCCTGGAAACACCATATATTTT. It specifies CSVRYLVPGNTIYF.

The rearrangement uses TRBV20-1 and TRBJ2-3; 8 bases match TRBD2. The CDR3 runs to 15 residues. V was pared by 6 bases and J by 6 bases, with 14 bases of the junction left unmatched. CDR1 is DFQATT, CDR2 SNEGSKA, per germline (reference sequence). CDR3 sequence: CSAPQPGGASDTQYF. The DNA for the CDR3 is TGCAGTGCCCCTCAACCCGGGGGGGCTTCGGATACGCAGTATTTT.

The sample holds many counts of this clonotype. This chain connects TRBV7-2 to TRBJ2-2; D is possibly TRBD1 (6 bases). The CDR3 runs 14 residues. Germline V lookup: CDR1 SGHTA, CDR2 FQGNSA. Trimming pared 8 bases from V and 0 bases from J, leaving 10 bases between. The CDR3 nucleotides are TGTGCCAGCCAAAGGGGGACGAACACCGGGGAGCTGTTTTTT. Amino acids: CASQRGTNTGELFF.

The DNA of the CDR3 is TGTGCCACCAGTGAATCCGGGTCAGTCGGGGAGCTGTTTTTT. Its translation is CATSESGSVGELFF. The chain recombines TRBV24-1 with TRBJ2-2; D not resolved. V dropped 4 bases and J dropped 7 bases, with 12 bases sitting between them. The CDR3 has 14 amino acids. Germline CDR1 KGHDR, CDR2 SFDVKD.

This clonotype occurred many times. The rearrangement joins TRBV25-1 to TRBJ2-3, with D unclear. Germline V lookup: CDR1 MGHDK, CDR2 SYGVNS. V gave up 1 base and J gave up 3 bases, with 8 bases separating them. The CDR3 spans 14 residues. The CDR3 DNA reads as TGTGCCAGCAGTGAATTTTTCGGAACAGATACGCAGTATTTT. Protein sequence: CASSEFFGTDTQYF.